Presented here are 31 T cell receptor beta chains from one specimen sequenced in a study of T cells after yellow fever vaccination. From the 5' RACE reads, TCRdb called clonotypes with MiXCR, one entry per CDR3 protein. The table lists around 300,000 distinct CDR3 sequences, over 10% of them singletons. The specimen was CD4+ T cells sorted from PBMCs, collected 45 days after the yellow fever booster vaccination. The source is a man between 25 and 39 years old who received the YFV17D yellow fever vaccine.

The chain links TRBV7-2 to TRBJ2-5; 8 positions agree with TRBD2. Trimming at V came to 4 bases and at J to 0 bases, leaving 10 bases not matched to a gene. This CDR3 has 17 residues. Germline CDR1 reads SGHTA; CDR2 reads FQGNSA. As DNA, the CDR3 is TGTGCCAGCAGCTCCCTCGGGAGGGCCTTGTACCAAGAGACCCAGTACTTC. Amino acids: CASSSLGRALYQETQYF. Based on the CDR3 plus reference TRBV7-2 and TRBJ2-5, the full variable domain is GAGVSQSPSNKVTEKGKDVELRCDPISGHTALYWYRQSLGQGLEFLIYFQGNSAPDKSGLPSDRFSAERTGGSVSTLTIQRTQQEDSAVYLCASSSLGRALYQETQYFGPGTRLLVL.

The table lists this clonotype with a few counts. The chain uses TRBV12-3 or TRBV12-4 and TRBJ2-7; D gene uncertain. The CDR3 is made up of 15 amino acids. V was shortened by 5 bases and J by 0 bases, with 14 bases between the two germline ends. The CDR3, as DNA: TGTGCCAGCAGTCCCAGAGGCTTAAGCTCCTACGAGCAGTACTTC. This encodes CASSPRGLSSYEQYF.

V usage is TRBV7-2 and J usage is TRBJ1-2; TRBD1 matches 9 bases. CDR3 length: 14 residues. Unmatched junction bases numbered 6, after V lost 2 bases and J lost 8 bases. Germline V CDR1 and CDR2: SGHTA, FQGNSA. The CDR3 sequence: CASSLPGQGGGYTF. The CDR3 nucleotides are TGTGCCAGCAGCTTACCGGGACAGGGAGGGGGCTACACCTTC.

At least ten counts were recorded for this clonotype. The J gene is TRBJ2-3, the V gene TRBV18; D unresolved. The germline gives CDR1 KGHSH, CDR2 LQKENI. V was shortened by 3 bases and J by 1 base, with 8 bases between the two germline ends. The CDR3 runs to 14 residues. CDR3 in amino acids: CASSPGGGTDTQYF. The CDR3 DNA sequence: TGTGCCAGCTCACCTGGTGGTGGCACAGATACGCAGTATTTT.

As concerns this clonotype: An end of the junction does not agree with germline; a read error may underlie this. The chain links TRBV5-6 to TRBJ2-3; 8 nucleotides line up with TRBD2. The CDR3 is 16 residues long. The germline V gene has CDR1 SGHDT and CDR2 YYEEEE. The CDR3 sequence is CASIPDSGVLTDTKYF. As DNA, the CDR3 is TGTGCCAGCATCCCGGATAGCGGGGTACTCACAGATACGAAGTATTTT. Complete variable domain (other parts from reference TRBV5-6 and TRBJ2-3): DAGVTQSPTHLIKTRGQQVTLRCSPKSGHDTVSWYQQALGQGPQFIFQYYEEEERQRGNFPDRFSGHQFPNYSSELNVNALLLGDSALYLCASIPDSGVLTDTKYFGPGTRLTVL.

The rearrangement joins TRBV15 to TRBJ2-5, with D perhaps matching TRBD2 (6 bases). CDR1 and CDR2 (germline): LNHNV, YYDKDF (reference sequence). V lost 3 bases, J lost 5 bases, and 16 bases lay in between. There are 15 residues in the CDR3. The CDR3 loop is CATSSRLGGRETQYF. The CDR3 nucleotides read TGTGCCACCAGCAGTAGACTAGGAGGTCGCGAGACCCAGTACTTC.

This clonotype was seen a handful of times. The chain has TRBV12-3 or TRBV12-4 and TRBJ2-7; 9 nucleotides align to TRBD1. The CDR3 is made up of 14 amino acids. J lost 5 bases, V lost 6 bases, and 8 bases had no gene match. CDR3: CASRTGQGRDEQYF. CDR3 coding DNA: TGTGCCAGCAGGACGGGACAGGGCAGGGACGAGCAGTACTTC.

This clonotype was picked up a small number of times. The V and J genes are TRBV7-2 and TRBJ1-1; D ambiguous. The germline CDR1 and CDR2 sequences are SGHTA and FQGNSA. The CDR3 covers 13 residues. V lost 4 bases and J lost 8, with 14 bases in between. The CDR3 sequence is CASSSPPTEEAFF. CDR3 coding DNA: TGTGCCAGCAGCTCCCCCCCAACAGAAGAAGCTTTCTTT. The full variable domain, with the rest looked up from reference TRBV7-2 and TRBJ1-1, is GAGVSQSPSNKVTEKGKDVELRCDPISGHTALYWYRQSLGQGLEFLIYFQGNSAPDKSGLPSDRFSAERTGGSVSTLTIQRTQQEDSAVYLCASSSPPTEEAFFGQGTRLTVV.

There are a few counts of this clonotype. The chain employs TRBV12-3 or TRBV12-4 and TRBJ1-4; a weak D match, TRBD1 (6 bases). The CDR3 is 15 amino acids. V was pared by 3 bases and J by 4 bases, with 12 bases between. The CDR3 sequence: CASSFRGAGNEKLFF. The CDR3 DNA reads TGTGCCAGCAGTTTCCGGGGGGCTGGTAATGAAAAACTGTTTTTT.

At least ten counts were recorded for this clonotype. The V and J genes are TRBV7-9 and TRBJ2-7; no firm D call. With 2 bases removed from V and 6 bases from J, the gap between germline ends came to 8 bases. The CDR3 runs to 12 residues. Germline CDR1 SEHNR, CDR2 FQNEAQ (reference sequence). The CDR3 region is CASSLSQSEQYF. The DNA of the CDR3 is TGTGCCAGCAGCTTATCCCAAAGCGAGCAGTACTTC.

This clonotype has more than one count but fewer than ten. V and J are TRBV7-3 and TRBJ2-5; 7 bases agree with TRBD2. Looked up from germline, CDR1 is SGHTA and CDR2 is FQGTGA. V dropped 5 bases and J dropped 4; count of bases not matched to a gene: 13. This CDR3 contains 16 residues. CDR3 sequence: CASSPTPGGMGETQYF. The CDR3 region has the DNA TGTGCCAGCAGCCCTACCCCGGGGGGTATGGGAGAGACCCAGTACTTC.

This clonotype was counted many times. The chain combines TRBV10-3 with TRBJ2-7, with D possibly being TRBD2 (5 bases). V was clipped by 2 bases and J by 5 bases, with 13 bases between them. The germline V gene has CDR1 ENHRY and CDR2 SYGVKD. CDR3 length: 14 amino acids. CDR3: CAISESGISDEQYF. The CDR3 DNA reads as TGTGCCATCAGTGAGAGCGGTATTAGCGACGAGCAGTACTTC.

The chain couples TRBV3-1 to TRBJ2-7, with a weak D call TRBD1 (5 bases). Per germline, CDR1 LGHDT and CDR2 YNNKEL (reference sequence). V was clipped by 3 bases and J by 2 bases, with 5 bases between them. The CDR3 covers 12 residues. The CDR3 DNA sequence: TGTGCCAGCAGCCACAGGGCCTACGAGCAGTACTTC. Translating gives CASSHRAYEQYF.

The V gene is TRBV6-4, the J gene TRBJ2-1, with D unclear. The CDR3 sequence is 14 residues long. Germline V gene data show CDR1 as MRHNA and CDR2 as SNTAGT. Trimming removed 5 bases from V and 7 bases from J, with 15 bases in between. The CDR3 reads CASSQSATVNEQFF. DNA for the CDR3: TGTGCCAGCAGTCAAAGCGCGACGGTTAATGAGCAGTTCTTC.

This chain connects TRBV20-1 to TRBJ2-7, with TRBD2 matching over 10 bases. The CDR3 is made up of 17 amino acids. V lost 3 bases and J lost 2; bases outside the gene matches: 13. The germline V gene encodes CDR1 DFQATT and CDR2 SNEGSKA (reference sequence). This chain's CDR3 is CSARVVGLAGVTYEQYF. The CDR3 nucleotides read TGCAGTGCTAGGGTGGTTGGGCTAGCGGGAGTGACCTACGAGCAGTACTTC.

The chain combines TRBV10-3 with TRBJ2-5, with 11 bases fitting TRBD2. Germline V gene sequence: CDR1 ENHRY, CDR2 SYGVKD. With V trimmed by 3 bases and J by 4 bases, 7 bases remained unmatched. The CDR3 covers 16 residues. The CDR3 DNA reads as TGTGCCATCAGTGACATAGCGGGAGGGCGGGGAGAGACCCAGTACTTC. This gives the protein CAISDIAGGRGETQYF.

A few counts support this clonotype. The V gene is TRBV5-1, the J gene TRBJ2-3; D unresolved. Germline CDR1 SGHRS, CDR2 YFSETQ. CDR3 length: 14 residues. V was clipped by 9 bases and J by 4 bases, with 18 bases between them. The CDR3 is CATTRQDSADTQYF. CDR3 DNA sequence: TGCGCCACCACTCGGCAGGATTCGGCAGATACGCAGTATTTT.

This clonotype has a handful of counts. The rearrangement uses TRBV20-1 and TRBJ2-2; 11 bases align to TRBD2. The V gene's germline CDR1 is DFQATT and CDR2 SNEGSKA (reference sequence). The CDR3 sequence is 15 residues long. Trimming cost V 0 bases and J 7 bases; bases outside gene matches: 4. This CDR3 reads CSAREPGLADGELFF. CDR3 nucleotide sequence: TGCAGTGCTAGAGAACCGGGACTAGCGGACGGGGAGCTGTTTTTT.

The V and J genes are TRBV28 and TRBJ2-1, with TRBD1 matching 7 bases. This CDR3 region has 12 residues. In germline, CDR1 is MDHEN, CDR2 SYDVKM. Losses at the gene ends were 5 bases for V and 9 bases for J; bases not matched to a gene: 4. CDR3 loop: CASSARGSEQFF. The CDR3 DNA follows: TGTGCCAGCAGTGCCAGGGGGAGTGAGCAGTTCTTC.

This clonotype was found a few times. This chain joins TRBV12-3 or TRBV12-4 and TRBJ2-1, with D possibly TRBD2 on 6 matching bases. Between the trimmed V and J ends, which lost 5 bases and 6 bases, there was a span of 20 bases. There are 16 residues in the CDR3. CDR3 nucleotides: TGTGCCAGCAGTACCCCCCGGGACTCGCAATTCAATGAGCAGTTCTTC. This sequence encodes CASSTPRDSQFNEQFF.

This clonotype appeared a few times. The J gene is TRBJ2-1, the V gene TRBV7-9; possibly TRBD1 or TRBD2 for D (5 bases each). This CDR3 is built from 13 residues. V gave up 3 bases and J gave up 9 bases, with 12 bases separating them. Germline CDR1 SEHNR, CDR2 FQNEAQ (reference sequence). The CDR3 DNA sequence: TGTGCCAGCAGCTTGGATATCGGGGCTGAGCAGTTCTTC. It yields the protein CASSLDIGAEQFF.

This clonotype occurred a few times. V usage is TRBV12-3 or TRBV12-4 and J usage is TRBJ2-7, with a weak D call TRBD2 (6 bases). The V gene lost 6 bases and the J gene lost 7 bases, with 19 bases spanning the gap. This CDR3 spans 14 amino acids. CDR3 region: CASSHQRWRGEQYF. CDR3 bases: TGTGCCAGCAGCCACCAGAGGTGGAGGGGAGAGCAGTACTTC.

J is TRBJ2-7 and V is TRBV7-2; D is possibly TRBD1 (5 bases). The ends were cut back, 3 bases at V and 5 bases at J, with 14 bases in the middle. Per the germline V gene, CDR1 is SGHTA and CDR2 is FQGNSA. The CDR3 is 14 amino acids. The CDR3 DNA follows: TGTGCCAGCAGCTTTTCTTGGCAGGGCCACGAGCAGTACTTC. Translation gives CASSFSWQGHEQYF.

The J gene is TRBJ2-7, the V gene TRBV9, with 12 bases matching TRBD2. Losses at the gene ends were 4 bases for V and 3 bases for J; bases not matched to a gene: 5. The CDR3 runs to 15 residues. Germline CDR1 and CDR2: SGDLS and YYNGEE. The CDR3 spells CASSPRTSGNYEQYF. The CDR3 DNA follows: TGTGCCAGCAGCCCTCGGACTAGCGGGAACTACGAGCAGTACTTC.

This clonotype was picked up a small number of times. The V gene is TRBV24-1, the J gene TRBJ2-2; maybe TRBD2 (5 bases). Germline V gives CDR1 KGHDR, CDR2 SFDVKD. V gave up 9 bases and J gave up 5 bases, with 9 bases separating them. The CDR3 is 12 residues long. CDR3 nucleotide sequence: TGTGCCACCTTCTCGGGAACCGGGGAGCTGTTTTTT. This translates into CATFSGTGELFF.

This clonotype was picked up a small number of times. The chain carries TRBV4-2 and TRBJ2-3; D gene ambiguous. Germline CDR1 and CDR2: LGHNA and YNFKEQ. Trimming cost V 1 base and J 2 bases, with 10 bases left between them. There are 15 residues in the CDR3. In DNA form, the CDR3 reads TGTGCCAGCAGCCAAGGGGCTCGGGTCACAGATACGCAGTATTTT. It specifies CASSQGARVTDTQYF.

About this clonotype: An end of the junction differs from the germline gene, which may be a read error. Here the CDR3 reads CARSLWDRGRGTQETQYF. The CDR3 DNA reads TGCGCCCGCAGCTTGTGGGACAGGGGGCGCGGAACCCAAGAGACCCAGTACTTC. This chain connects TRBV5-1 to TRBJ2-5; TRBD1 matches at 12 bases. The length of the CDR3 is 18 residues. CDR1 and CDR2 (germline): SGHRS, YFSETQ.

This chain connects TRBV12-3 or TRBV12-4 to TRBJ2-7; the D is unclear. The CDR3 is 14 residues long. Trimming cost V 3 bases and J 0 bases, with 9 bases left between them. The CDR3 reads CASSFFQSSYEQYF. The CDR3 DNA is TGTGCCAGCAGTTTTTTTCAAAGCTCCTACGAGCAGTACTTC.

This clonotype occurred a few times. The gene calls are TRBV7-6 and TRBJ1-5; maybe TRBD1 (6 bases). This CDR3 is built from 14 residues. The ends were cut back, 4 bases at V and 4 bases at J, with 11 bases in the middle. CDR1 and CDR2 from the germline V gene are SGHVS and FNYEAQ. The CDR3 sequence is CASSYGTKNQPQHF. Written as DNA, the CDR3 is TGTGCCAGCAGCTACGGGACAAAGAATCAGCCCCAGCATTTT.

This sequence joins TRBV12-3 or TRBV12-4 and TRBJ2-2; 9 nucleotides align to TRBD2. CDR3 length equals 16 residues. J lost 7 bases, V lost 3 bases, and 9 bases had no gene match. DNA for the CDR3: TGTGCCAGCAGTTTTCGCCGACTAGCGGAGGGCGGGGAGCTGTTTTTT. This codes for CASSFRRLAEGGELFF.

The sample holds many counts of this clonotype. The chain joins TRBV6-5 to TRBJ2-1, with a possible D match to TRBD1 (6 bases). The CDR3 length is 12 residues. The V end lost 5 bases, the J end lost 12 bases, and 14 bases lay between the germline ends. From germline, CDR1 is MNHEY and CDR2 SVGAGI. The CDR3 spells CASSKQGWRQFF. Written as DNA, the CDR3 is TGTGCCAGCAGTAAGCAGGGGTGGAGGCAGTTCTTC.